The 25 T cell receptor beta chains in this list originate from one sample, sequenced in a study of blood T cell repertoires in COVID-19. The table came from immunoSEQ multiplex PCR; TCRdb's copy has only in-frame clones and leaves some out. The sample includes approximately 52,000 clones, roughly 84% of them seen just once. Sequencing was done on a sample of peripheral blood. Receptor source: a woman over 75 with acute or convalescent COVID-19.

J is TRBJ2-5 and V is TRBV5-4; perhaps TRBD2 as D (6 bases). From germline, CDR1 is SGHNT and CDR2 YYREEE (reference sequence). The CDR3 consists of 14 residues. The V end was cut by 3 bases, the J end by 4 bases, with 13 bases between. CDR3 protein: CASSYGGVAETQYF. The CDR3 DNA follows: TGTGCCAGCAGCTATGGCGGGGTGGCAGAGACCCAGTACTTC.

This clone was observed once. The gene calls are TRBV5-1 and TRBJ2-5, with D possibly matching TRBD1 (5 bases). CDR3 length equals 13 residues. CDR1 and CDR2 from the germline V gene are SGHRS and YFSETQ. Trimming took 2 bases from V and 5 from J, leaving 10 bases between them. CDR3 sequence: CASSLGVTETQYF. The CDR3 DNA reads as TGCGCCAGCAGCTTAGGGGTAACGGAGACCCAGTACTTC.

This sequence joins TRBV6-5 and TRBJ1-1; D is undetermined. Trimming shortened V by 6 bases and J by 4 bases, and 15 bases separated the two germline ends. Germline V gives CDR1 MNHEY, CDR2 SVGAGI. The CDR3 covers 14 residues. CDR3 sequence reads: CASRPYTEATEAFF. For the CDR3, the DNA is TGTGCCAGCAGGCCTTACACGGAGGCCACTGAAGCTTTCTTT.

This clone was seen just once. The chain uses TRBV27 and TRBJ2-6; tentative D call: TRBD1 (5 bases). Germline values: CDR1 MNHEY, CDR2 SMNVEV (reference sequence). CDR3 size: 17 residues. Trimming removed 3 bases from V and 0 bases from J, with 12 bases in between. The CDR3 DNA reads TGTGCCAGCAGTTTGGTGGGGCCGAGCTCTGGGGCCAACGTCCTGACTTTC. It codes for CASSLVGPSSGANVLTF.

V usage is TRBV12-5 and J usage is TRBJ2-7; TRBD1 might be the D (5 bases). Germline values: CDR1 LGHNT, CDR2 FRNRAP. Trimming removed 4 bases from V and 3 bases from J, with 16 bases in between. The length of the CDR3 is 15 residues. CDR3 in DNA: TGTGCTAGTGGTTCGCCCCCCCAGGGCGTCTACGAGCAGTACTTC. Protein sequence: CASGSPPQGVYEQYF.

The chain couples TRBV28 to TRBJ1-4, with TRBD1 matching over 7 bases. The ends lost 6 bases at V and 3 bases at J; junction bases unmatched: 4. This CDR3 has 14 residues. Per the germline V gene, CDR1 is MDHEN and CDR2 is SYDVKM. In DNA form, the CDR3 reads TGTGCCAGCAGCTCAGGGGGATCTAATGAAAAACTGTTTTTT. It translates to CASSSGGSNEKLFF.

V is TRBV5-4 and J is TRBJ1-4; no definite D call. V was clipped by 4 bases and J by 3 bases, with 16 bases between them. CDR3 length: 16 amino acids. CDR1 SGHNT and CDR2 YYREEE come from the germline V gene (reference sequence). The CDR3 DNA reads as TGTGCCAGCAGCCCCGGAGGCAGAGCGGCTAATGAAAAACTGTTTTTT. Translated: CASSPGGRAANEKLFF.

This clone has just one count. The chain joins TRBV19 to TRBJ2-5; a weak D match, TRBD1 (5 bases). V was shortened by 6 bases and J by 1 base, with 15 bases between the two germline ends. The germline V gene has CDR1 LNHDA and CDR2 SQIVND (reference sequence). The CDR3 totals 15 residues. The CDR3 bases are TGTGCCAGTAGAAGACAGTCATTCGGCCAAGAGACCCAGTACTTC. This codes for CASRRQSFGQETQYF.

The V gene is TRBV27, the J gene TRBJ1-2; TRBD1 agrees at 7 bases. Germline trimming cut 2 bases from V and 0 bases from J; bases unmatched to any gene: 6. CDR3 size: 16 residues. Germline CDR1 is MNHEY and CDR2 is SMNVEV (reference sequence). In DNA form, the CDR3 reads TGTGCCAGCAGTTTACGAAGGGGGCTCGCTAACTATGGCTACACCTTC. It codes for CASSLRRGLANYGYTF.

The genes are TRBV3-1 (or the pseudogene TRBV3-2) and TRBJ1-3, with unresolved D. CDR1 and CDR2 from the germline V gene are LGHDT and YNNKEL (reference sequence). The CDR3 covers 17 residues. With 1 base removed from V and 0 bases from J, the gap between germline ends came to 13 bases. Here the CDR3 reads CASSQGNLGVSGNTIYF. The CDR3, as DNA: TGTGCCAGCAGCCAAGGAAACCTAGGCGTCTCTGGAAACACCATATATTTT.

The chain recombines TRBV5-5 with TRBJ1-2, with a possible D match to TRBD1 (5 bases). This CDR3 has 14 residues. The germline V and J ends were trimmed by 4 bases and 4 bases, with 14 bases remaining between them. CDR1 SGHKS and CDR2 YYEKEE come from the germline V gene (reference sequence). The CDR3 reads CASSIIGASYGYTF. The DNA for the CDR3 is TGTGCCAGCAGCATTATAGGGGCTAGCTATGGCTACACCTTC.

The chain has TRBV6-5 and TRBJ1-2; D is possibly TRBD1 (5 bases). The CDR3 spans 14 residues. V was trimmed by 7 bases and J by 3 bases, leaving 15 bases between them. CDR1 and CDR2 (germline): MNHEY, SVGAGI. The CDR3 sequence: CASNQRGLDYGYTF. For the CDR3, the DNA is TGTGCCAGCAATCAACGGGGGTTAGACTATGGCTACACCTTC.

V and J are TRBV14 and TRBJ2-3; TRBD2 is a possible D gene (7 bases). V dropped 0 bases and J dropped 5 bases, with 15 bases sitting between them. Germline-derived CDR1 and CDR2 are SGHDN and FVKESK. The length of the CDR3 is 16 residues. The CDR3 here is CASSQDLRGGRDTQYF. CDR3 DNA: TGTGCCAGCAGCCAAGATTTGAGGGGGGGGAGAGATACGCAGTATTTT. The full variable domain, in which reference TRBV14 and TRBJ2-3 provide the parts outside the CDR3, is EAGVTQFPSHSVIEKGQTVTLRCDPISGHDNLYWYRRVMGKEIKFLLHFVKESKQDESGMPNNRFLAERTGGTYSTLKVQPAELEDSGVYFCASSQDLRGGRDTQYFGPGTRLTVL.

Written as DNA, the CDR3 is TGCAGTGCTAGTACCGGGACAGCGAACTATGGCTACACCTTC. The encoded protein is CSASTGTANYGYTF. The V gene is TRBV20-1, the J gene TRBJ1-2, with TRBD1 matching over 7 bases. Germline CDR1 DFQATT, CDR2 SNEGSKA (reference sequence). The V segment lost 3 bases and the J segment 2 bases; nucleotides outside the gene matches: 6. The length of the CDR3 is 14 residues.

The chain employs TRBV9 and TRBJ2-3; TRBD1 is a possible D gene (6 bases). The germline CDR1 and CDR2 sequences are SGDLS and YYNGEE. The CDR3 is 16 amino acids. The germline V and J ends were trimmed by 3 bases and 6 bases, with 20 bases remaining between them. The CDR3 is CASSAGVRGKWDTQYF. The CDR3 DNA follows: TGTGCCAGCAGCGCTGGGGTCAGGGGAAAGTGGGATACGCAGTATTTT.

The chain carries TRBV18 and TRBJ2-7; 7 nucleotides match TRBD1. Trimming removed 6 bases from V and 6 bases from J; junction bases left unmatched: 14. This CDR3 contains 15 residues. The germline V gene encodes CDR1 KGHSH and CDR2 LQKENI. This CDR3 is CASSEGLGGSFEQYF. The CDR3 nucleotides are TGTGCCAGCTCCGAAGGATTAGGGGGCTCGTTCGAGCAGTACTTC.

The rearrangement joins TRBV20-1 to TRBJ1-1; D is perhaps TRBD1 (5 bases). The CDR3 has 11 amino acids. V was trimmed by 2 bases and J by 7 bases, leaving 8 bases between them. Germline V CDR1 and CDR2: DFQATT, SNEGSKA (reference sequence). The CDR3 bases are TGCAGTGCTAGACCCAGGGATGAAGCTTTCTTT. This codes for CSARPRDEAFF.

This clone has only a few counts. This chain connects TRBV2 to TRBJ1-1; D is ambiguous. Germline loops: CDR1 SNHLY, CDR2 FYNNEI. V was clipped by 3 bases and J by 10 bases, with 9 bases between them. The CDR3 is 11 amino acids. The CDR3 sequence is CASSERRVAFF. DNA for the CDR3: TGTGCCAGCAGTGAGCGGAGGGTAGCTTTCTTT.

This clone was found a few times. V usage is TRBV11-2 and J usage is TRBJ1-6; D not certain. CDR1 SGHAT and CDR2 FQNNGV come from the germline V gene. The length of the CDR3 is 16 residues. Deletions cut 2 bases from V and 6 bases from J, with 14 bases between. Here the CDR3 reads CASSLLPSLPNSPLHF. DNA for the CDR3: TGTGCCAGCAGCTTATTGCCGAGCCTTCCTAATTCACCCCTCCACTTT.

The J gene is TRBJ2-5, the V gene TRBV6-4, with 8 bases lining up with TRBD2. The CDR3 contains 13 residues. Germline loops: CDR1 MRHNA, CDR2 SNTAGT. Trimming at V came to 6 bases and at J to 4 bases, leaving 4 bases not matched to a gene. The CDR3 region has the DNA TGTGCCAGCAGCCCCGGGAGGGGAGAGACCCAGTACTTC. Its protein product is CASSPGRGETQYF.

The chain uses TRBV7-6 and TRBJ2-2, with TRBD1 as a possible D gene (6 bases). This CDR3 has 15 amino acids. Trimming cost V 4 bases and J 0 bases, with 9 bases left between them. The germline gives CDR1 SGHVS, CDR2 FNYEAQ. CDR3 amino acids: CASSSGHPNTGELFF. Written as DNA, the CDR3 is TGTGCCAGCAGCTCGGGACACCCGAACACCGGGGAGCTGTTTTTT.

The V and J genes are TRBV4-2 and TRBJ2-1; 8 positions match TRBD2. From germline, CDR1 is LGHNA and CDR2 YNFKEQ. The CDR3 length is 16 residues. After removal of 0 bases from V and 7 bases from J, the junction contained 8 bases not matched to a gene. The CDR3 sequence: CASSQDRLSGVNEQFF. The CDR3 coding sequence is TGTGCCAGCAGCCAAGATCGTCTTAGCGGGGTTAATGAGCAGTTCTTC.

The chain links TRBV18 to TRBJ1-1; a weak D match, TRBD1 (6 bases). The V end was cut by 6 bases, the J end by 6 bases, with 14 bases between. CDR1 and CDR2 (germline): KGHSH, LQKENI. The CDR3 is 13 residues long. Here the CDR3 DNA reads TGTGCCAGCTCCGGAGGTGGGGGCGCTGAAGCTTTCTTT. Translation gives CASSGGGGAEAFF.

The chain couples TRBV7-8 to TRBJ2-1, with D possibly matching TRBD1 (6 bases). Germline V lookup: CDR1 SGHVS, CDR2 FQNEAQ. The V end lost 1 base, the J end lost 9 bases, and 10 bases lay between the germline ends. This CDR3 region has 13 residues. The CDR3 loop reads CASSLGRTVEQFF. The CDR3 DNA is TGTGCCAGCAGCTTAGGACGGACAGTTGAGCAGTTCTTC.

The chain carries TRBV5-4 and TRBJ1-2; 11 bases align to TRBD1. The CDR3 consists of 17 residues. V shed 3 bases and J 4 bases; nucleotides not matched to a gene: 11. CDR1 and CDR2 (germline): SGHNT, YYREEE (reference sequence). CDR3 DNA: TGTGCCAGCAGCTCGTTATTGTGGACAGGGGGCCGCTATGGCTACACCTTC. Translated, it gives CASSSLLWTGGRYGYTF.